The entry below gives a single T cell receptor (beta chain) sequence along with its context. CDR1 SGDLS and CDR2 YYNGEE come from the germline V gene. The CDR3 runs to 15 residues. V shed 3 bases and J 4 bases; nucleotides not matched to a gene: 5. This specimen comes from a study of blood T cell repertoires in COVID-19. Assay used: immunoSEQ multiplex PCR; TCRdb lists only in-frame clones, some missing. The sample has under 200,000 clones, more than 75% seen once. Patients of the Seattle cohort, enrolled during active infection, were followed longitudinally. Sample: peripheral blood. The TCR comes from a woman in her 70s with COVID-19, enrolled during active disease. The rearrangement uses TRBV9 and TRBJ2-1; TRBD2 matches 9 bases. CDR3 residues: CASSDSSGSYNEQFF. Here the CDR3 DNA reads TGTGCCAGCAGCGACAGTAGCGGGAGTTACAATGAGCAGTTCTTC.